The next 14 T cell receptor beta chains were all read from a single sample in a study of blood T cell repertoires in COVID-19. Assay: immunoSEQ multiplex PCR; the TCRdb copy retains only in-frame clones and omits some. Seen here are roughly 50,000 clones, 85% observed once, and the top ten hold 5.9%. Sequenced material: peripheral blood. Every receptor here comes from a woman aged 60 to 75 with acute or convalescent COVID-19.

To note about this clone: Mismatch with germline at one junction end may stem from a read error. The J gene is TRBJ2-2, the V gene TRBV7-7, with D tentatively TRBD1 or TRBD2 (6 bases each). CDR3 size: 16 residues. CDR1 SSHAT and CDR2 FNYEAQ come from the germline V gene (reference sequence). DNA of the CDR3: TGTGCTAGCAGCTTAGGGGGGACACCTAACACCGGGGAGCTGTTTTTT. It yields the protein CASSLGGTPNTGELFF.

The chain employs TRBV24-1 and TRBJ2-7; tentative D call: TRBD1 (7 bases). Germline V gene sequence: CDR1 KGHDR, CDR2 SFDVKD. The length of the CDR3 is 17 residues. V was pared by 0 bases and J by 3 bases, with 17 bases between. CDR3 region: CATSDLPEGAGIYEQYF. In nucleotides, the CDR3 is TGTGCCACCAGTGATTTGCCCGAGGGGGCGGGAATCTACGAGCAGTACTTC.

The chain couples TRBV7-8 to TRBJ1-1; D is ambiguous. The germline V gene encodes CDR1 SGHVS and CDR2 FQNEAQ. The ends were cut back, 2 bases at V and 3 bases at J, with 13 bases in the middle. There are 15 residues in the CDR3. In nucleotides, the CDR3 is TGTGCCAGCAGCTTAATCAGGTCCCAGGACACTGAAGCTTTCTTT. Amino acids: CASSLIRSQDTEAFF.

The chain combines TRBV6-6 with TRBJ1-5, with 8 bases lining up with TRBD1. The CDR3 has 15 amino acids. Germline CDR1 and CDR2: MNHNY and SVGAGI (reference sequence). The V and J ends lost 5 bases and 6 bases, in that order; junction bases with no gene match: 9. CDR3 coding DNA: TGTGCCAGCAGTGAGGTGACAGGGGAAGGTCAGCCCCAGCATTTT. It yields the protein CASSEVTGEGQPQHF.

The V and J genes are TRBV6-6 and TRBJ2-3; 7 positions agree with TRBD2. This CDR3 contains 15 residues. From germline, CDR1 is MNHNY and CDR2 SVGAGI (reference sequence). The V gene end was trimmed by 0 bases and the J gene end by 3 bases; junction bases not matched to a gene: 3. In DNA form, the CDR3 reads TGTGCCAGCAGTTACTCAGCTAGCGGAACAGATACGCAGTATTTT. Translating gives CASSYSASGTDTQYF.

V usage is TRBV6-5 and J usage is TRBJ2-3; 11 nucleotides align to TRBD2. The CDR3 covers 16 residues. The trim removed 4 bases at V and 1 base at J, leaving 4 bases unmatched. Germline V gene sequence: CDR1 MNHEY, CDR2 SVGAGI. The CDR3, as DNA: TGTGCCAGCAGTTTCATAGCGGGAGGGGGCACAGATACGCAGTATTTT. It translates to CASSFIAGGGTDTQYF.

The chain uses TRBV7-2 and TRBJ1-3, with D perhaps TRBD1 (6 bases). The germline V gene has CDR1 SGHTA and CDR2 FQGNSA. The V end lost 5 bases, the J end lost 4 bases, and 18 bases lay between the germline ends. The CDR3 loop spans 16 amino acids. In DNA form, the CDR3 reads TGTGCCAGCAGCCCTGCCTCGGTGGGGACAGGAAACACCATATATTTT. Its protein product is CASSPASVGTGNTIYF.

V gene TRBV21-1 combines with J gene TRBJ2-1; the D call in the table, TRBD1, was not verified against the DNA. TRBV21-1 is an annotated pseudogene. The CDR3 consists of 16 residues. The CDR3 region has the DNA TGTGCCAGCAGCTCCTATCAGGGCCTCCTGGGCAATGAGCAGTTCTTC. Translated, it gives CASSSYQGLLGNEQFF.

In regard to this clone: One end of the junction fails to match germline, which may point to a read error. This sequence joins TRBV29-1 and TRBJ1-2, with D hard to call. The V gene's germline CDR1 is SQVTM and CDR2 ANQGSEA. The CDR3 loop spans 10 amino acids. The CDR3, as DNA: TGCAGCGTTGAAGATCCGAGCCTTTACTTC. This translates into CSVEDPSLYF.

This clone was found a few times. V gene TRBV11-2 combines with J gene TRBJ2-1, with a possible D match to TRBD2 (6 bases). This CDR3 contains 13 residues. Trimming took off 3 bases at V and 10 bases at J, with 13 bases between the two ends. Per germline, CDR1 SGHAT and CDR2 FQNNGV. CDR3 sequence: CASSFQPRGEQFF. As DNA, the CDR3 is TGTGCCAGCAGCTTCCAACCCCGGGGGGAGCAGTTCTTC. Drawing the rest from reference TRBV11-2 and TRBJ2-1, the complete variable domain is EAGVAQSPRYKIIEKRQSVAFWCNPISGHATLYWYQQILGQGPKLLIQFQNNGVVDDSQLPKDRFSAERLKGVDSTLKIQPAKLEDSAVYLCASSFQPRGEQFFGPGTRLTVL.

The CDR3 coding sequence is TGTGCCAGCGGGGGGGGCCACAATCAGCCCCAGCATTTT. Its translation: CASGGGHNQPQHF. J is TRBJ1-5 and V is TRBV28; D may be TRBD1 (6 bases). Trimming took 8 bases from V and 3 from J, leaving 11 bases between them. The V gene's germline CDR1 is MDHEN and CDR2 SYDVKM. CDR3 size: 13 residues.

V is TRBV7-3 and J is TRBJ2-3; 8 bases are shared with TRBD1. V dropped 3 bases and J dropped 6; count of bases not matched to a gene: 5. This CDR3 comprises 14 residues. Germline CDR1 reads SGHTA; CDR2 reads FQGTGA. For the CDR3, the DNA is TGTGCCAGCAGCTTCAGTCAGGGGGCCGATACGCAGTATTTT. Amino acids: CASSFSQGADTQYF. Together with reference TRBV7-3 and TRBJ2-3, the CDR3 gives the full variable domain: GAGVSQTPSNKVTEKGKYVELRCDPISGHTALYWYRQSLGQGPEFLIYFQGTGAADDSGLPNDRFFAVRPEGSVSTLKIQRTERGDSAVYLCASSFSQGADTQYFGPGTRLTVL.

The V gene is TRBV4-3, the J gene TRBJ2-1; D not resolved. Looked up from germline, CDR1 is LGHNA and CDR2 is YSLEER. CDR3 length equals 12 residues. The V end lost 1 base, the J end lost 5 bases, and 3 bases lay between the germline ends. The CDR3 loop is CASSQVDNEQFF. The CDR3 DNA reads TGCGCCAGCAGCCAAGTCGACAATGAGCAGTTCTTC.

V usage is TRBV4-3 and J usage is TRBJ1-1; D not certain. Trimming stripped 2 bases from V and 10 bases from J, with 14 bases between. The CDR3 totals 13 residues. CDR1 is LGHNA and CDR2 is YSLEER in the germline V gene. In DNA form, the CDR3 reads TGCGCCAGCAGCCAAACCCAAGGAGCTTCAGCTTTCTTT. Translated, it gives CASSQTQGASAFF.